This T cell receptor beta chain was identified in a study of shared clonotypes between healthy human individuals. TCRdb's table, derived via immunoSEQ multiplex PCR, lists solely in-frame clones and lacks some. The sample holds 2 million to 3 million clones, about 92% seen once. Germline V gene data show CDR1 as ENHRY and CDR2 as SYGVKD. The ends were cut back, 6 bases at V and 1 base at J, with 12 bases in the middle. CDR3 size: 14 residues. About this clone: The target antigen is unknown.

Adult Caucasians living in Nashville, Tennessee made up all of the donors. Study results and caveats: Naive CD4 clonotypes overlapped across several donors at around 5%.

V and J are TRBV10-3 and TRBJ1-1, with D possibly matching TRBD1 (5 bases). The TCR sequence derives from a man younger than 35 in good health. Sequencing used naive CD4+ T cells sorted from blood. The subset was: CD45RA+ positively selected. The CDR3 loop is CAIRGDPGNTEAFF. The CDR3 DNA is TGTGCCATCAGAGGGGATCCGGGGAACACTGAAGCTTTCTTT.